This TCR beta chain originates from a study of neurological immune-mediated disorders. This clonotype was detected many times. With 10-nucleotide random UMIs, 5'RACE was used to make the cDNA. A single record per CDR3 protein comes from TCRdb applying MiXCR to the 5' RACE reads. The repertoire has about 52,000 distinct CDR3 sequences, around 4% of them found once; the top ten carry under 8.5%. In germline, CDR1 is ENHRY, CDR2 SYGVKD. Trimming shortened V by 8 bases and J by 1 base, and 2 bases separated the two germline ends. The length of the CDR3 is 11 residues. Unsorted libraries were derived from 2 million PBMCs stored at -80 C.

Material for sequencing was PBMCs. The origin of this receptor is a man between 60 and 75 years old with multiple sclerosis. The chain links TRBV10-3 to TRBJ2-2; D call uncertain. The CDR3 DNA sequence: TGTGCCATCGAGAACACCGGGGAGCTGTTTTTT. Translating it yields CAIENTGELFF.